This is a list of T cell receptor beta chains from one sample in a study of blood T cells in healthy people across ages. One entry per CDR3 protein results from TCRdb running MiXCR on the 5' RACE reads. Among hundreds of thousands of distinct CDR3 sequences listed, 35% to 45% were seen once. The sequenced sample was blood. Receptors originate from a woman in her sixties or seventies in good health. The conserved cysteine and the conserved F or W are not part of the CDR3 here.

13 | TRBJ2-5 | TRBV25-1 | ASSESHRGQGTQY
12 | TRBJ1-6 | TRBV20-1 | SARGTSWGSPLH
13 | TRBJ1-3 | TRBV6-6 | ASSYSPGSGNTIY
11 | TRBJ2-1 | TRBV5-1 | ASKLSSYNEQF
10 | TRBJ1-1 | TRBV27 | ASSSSRAEAF
14 | TRBJ2-2 | TRBV5-1 | ASSPPPGISTGELF
11 | TRBJ2-1 | TRBV7-2 | ASARYGSYEQF
10 | TRBJ2-1 | TRBV28 | ASSLVGQTQF
14 | TRBJ2-1 | TRBV7-9 | ASSSGGSGDLNEQF
11 | NA | TRBV7-9 | ASSPLSPSEQY
14 | TRBJ1-1 | TRBV3-1 | ASSSRTALRNTEAF
12 | NA | TRBV10-1 | ASSDLAGEETQY
11 | TRBJ2-7 | TRBV20-1 | SATSGISYEQY
12 | TRBJ2-3 | TRBV12-5 | ASGEGMDTDTQY
12 | TRBJ1-2 | TRBV7-9 | ASSFGQEDRGYT
13 | TRBJ2-7 | TRBV9 | ASSVGGDSSYEQY
12 | TRBJ2-5 | TRBV24-1 | ATAETGSPWAQY
14 | TRBJ1-4 | TRBV28 | ASSSGQFLTNEKLF
14 | TRBJ2-5 | TRBV7-9 | ASRGILDRDQETQY
10 | TRBJ2-5 | TRBV10-2 | ASSGDSGEQY
12 | TRBJ2-3 | TRBV20-1 | SGLTGLAGDTQY
15 | TRBJ2-3 | TRBV12-3/TRBV12-4 | ASSFRVGRLGADVQY
13 | TRBJ2-1 | TRBV6-6 | ASSYRAGLDNEQF
11 | TRBJ2-1 | TRBV29-1 | SESRDGYNEQF
12 | TRBJ2-7 | TRBV20-1 | SARGLAGSYEQY
13 | TRBJ2-5 | TRBV5-1 | ASSLNRGDRETQY
9 | TRBJ2-1 | TRBV2 | ASSAWNEQF
14 | TRBJ2-1 | TRBV7-9 | ASSPPFAAGRNEQF
14 | NA | TRBV5-1 | ASRGITGTDSYEQY
11 | TRBJ2-3 | TRBV5-1 | ASSGRATDTQY
13 | TRBJ1-5 | TRBV18 | ASSPSEQGVQPQH
13 | TRBJ2-5 | TRBV7-7 | ASSSERTLQETQY
12 | TRBJ2-3 | TRBV5-1 | ASSVQGGTDTQY
11 | TRBJ2-1 | TRBV20-1 | SAGTSGAYEQF
14 | TRBJ2-3 | TRBV4-1 | ASSRLGLAVTDTQY
14 | TRBJ2-7 | TRBV28 | ASRDPSGSLTYEQY
13 | TRBJ2-4 | TRBV20-1 | SARDEGLAKNIQY
13 | TRBJ2-5 | TRBV27 | ASSSQKGGVETQY
13 | TRBJ2-1 | TRBV2 | ASSAERGAYNEQF
13 | TRBJ2-7 | TRBV5-1 | ASSLVSGGFDEQY
13 | TRBJ2-7 | TRBV4-2 | ASSQDRDLMSEQY